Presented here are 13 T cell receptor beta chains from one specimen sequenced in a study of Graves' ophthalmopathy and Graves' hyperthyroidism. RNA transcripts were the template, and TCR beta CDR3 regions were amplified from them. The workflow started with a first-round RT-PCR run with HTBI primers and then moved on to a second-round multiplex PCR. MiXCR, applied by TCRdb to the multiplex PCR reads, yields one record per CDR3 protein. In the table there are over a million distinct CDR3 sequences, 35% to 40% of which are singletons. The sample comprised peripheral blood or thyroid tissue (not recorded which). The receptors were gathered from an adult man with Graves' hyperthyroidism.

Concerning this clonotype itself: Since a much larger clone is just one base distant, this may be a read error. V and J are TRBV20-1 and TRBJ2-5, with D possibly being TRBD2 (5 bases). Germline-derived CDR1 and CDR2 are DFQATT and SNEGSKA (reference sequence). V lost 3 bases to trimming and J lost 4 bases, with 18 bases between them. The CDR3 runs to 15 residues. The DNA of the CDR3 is TGCAGTGCTAGCGATGGGAGTGTGGGGTTAGAGACCCAGTACTTC. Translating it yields CSASDGSVGLETQYF.

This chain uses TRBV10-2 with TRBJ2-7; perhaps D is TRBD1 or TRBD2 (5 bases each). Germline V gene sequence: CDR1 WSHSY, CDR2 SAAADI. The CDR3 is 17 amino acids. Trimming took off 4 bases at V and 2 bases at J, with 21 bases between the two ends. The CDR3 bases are TGCGCCAGCAGTGCAGCAGGTCAGGGCGTGGGGGCCTACGAGCAGTACTTC. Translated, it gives CASSAAGQGVGAYEQYF.

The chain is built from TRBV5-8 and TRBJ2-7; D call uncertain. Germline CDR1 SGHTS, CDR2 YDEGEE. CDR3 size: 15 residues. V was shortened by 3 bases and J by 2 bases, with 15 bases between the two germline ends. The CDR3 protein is CASSSDLYNPYEQYF. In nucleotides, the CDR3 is TGTGCCAGCAGCTCAGACTTGTACAATCCCTACGAGCAGTACTTC.

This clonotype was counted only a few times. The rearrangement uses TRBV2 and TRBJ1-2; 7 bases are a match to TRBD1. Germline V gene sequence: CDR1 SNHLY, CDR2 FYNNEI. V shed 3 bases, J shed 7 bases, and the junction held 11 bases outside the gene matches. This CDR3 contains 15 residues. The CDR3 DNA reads TGTGCCAGCAGTGACTACAGACAGGGAAACGGTGGCTACACCTTC. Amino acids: CASSDYRQGNGGYTF.

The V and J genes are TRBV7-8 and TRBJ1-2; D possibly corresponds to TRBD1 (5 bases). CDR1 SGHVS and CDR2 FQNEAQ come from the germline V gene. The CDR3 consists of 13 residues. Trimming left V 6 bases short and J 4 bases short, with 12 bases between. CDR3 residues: CASSYVQVYGYTF. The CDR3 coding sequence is TGTGCCAGCAGTTACGTACAGGTCTATGGCTACACCTTC.

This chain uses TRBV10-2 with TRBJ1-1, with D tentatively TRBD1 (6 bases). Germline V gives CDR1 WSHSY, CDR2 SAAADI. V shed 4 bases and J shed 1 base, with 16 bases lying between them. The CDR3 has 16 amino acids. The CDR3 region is CASSVPGHRKNTEAFF. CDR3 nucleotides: TGCGCCAGCAGTGTACCGGGACATAGAAAGAACACTGAAGCTTTCTTT.

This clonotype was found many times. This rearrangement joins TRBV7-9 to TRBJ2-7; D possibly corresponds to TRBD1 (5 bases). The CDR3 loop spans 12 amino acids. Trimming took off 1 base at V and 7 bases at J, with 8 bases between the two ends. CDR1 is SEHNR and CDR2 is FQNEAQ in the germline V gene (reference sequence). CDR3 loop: CASSLEGFEQYF. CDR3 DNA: TGTGCCAGCAGCTTAGAGGGGTTTGAGCAGTACTTC.

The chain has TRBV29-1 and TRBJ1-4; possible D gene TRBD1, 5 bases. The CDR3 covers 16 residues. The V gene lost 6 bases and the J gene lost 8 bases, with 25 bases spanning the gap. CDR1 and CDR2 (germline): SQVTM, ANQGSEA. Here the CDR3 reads CSVEPSSDDSWEKLFF. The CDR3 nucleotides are TGCAGCGTCGAGCCCAGCAGTGACGACAGTTGGGAAAAACTGTTTTTT.

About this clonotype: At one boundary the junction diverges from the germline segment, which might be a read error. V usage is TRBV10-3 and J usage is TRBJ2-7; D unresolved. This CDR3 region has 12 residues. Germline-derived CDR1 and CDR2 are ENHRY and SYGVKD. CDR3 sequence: CASSNNWYEQYF. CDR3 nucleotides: TGTGCCAGCAGTAACAATTGGTACGAGCAGTACTTC.

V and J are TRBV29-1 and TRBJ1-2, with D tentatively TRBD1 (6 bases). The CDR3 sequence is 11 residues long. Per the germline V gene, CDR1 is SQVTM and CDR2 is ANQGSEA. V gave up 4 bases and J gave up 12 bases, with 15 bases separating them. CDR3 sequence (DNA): TGCAGCGTTGGTGGACAGACTGGAAACACCTTC. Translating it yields CSVGGQTGNTF.

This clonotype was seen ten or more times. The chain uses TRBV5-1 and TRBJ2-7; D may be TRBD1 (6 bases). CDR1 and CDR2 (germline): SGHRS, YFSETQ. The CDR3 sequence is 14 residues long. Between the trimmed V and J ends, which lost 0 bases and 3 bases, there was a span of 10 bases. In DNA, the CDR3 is TGCGCCAGCAGCTTGGACAGGGCTGACTACGAGCAGTACTTC. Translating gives CASSLDRADYEQYF.

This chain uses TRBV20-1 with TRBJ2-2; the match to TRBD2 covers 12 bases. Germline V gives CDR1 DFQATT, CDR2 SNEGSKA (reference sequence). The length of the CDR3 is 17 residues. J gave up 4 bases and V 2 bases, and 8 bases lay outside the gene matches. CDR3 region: CSARKTSGSVGTGELFF. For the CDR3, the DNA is TGCAGTGCTAGAAAGACTAGCGGGAGCGTTGGCACCGGGGAGCTGTTTTTT.

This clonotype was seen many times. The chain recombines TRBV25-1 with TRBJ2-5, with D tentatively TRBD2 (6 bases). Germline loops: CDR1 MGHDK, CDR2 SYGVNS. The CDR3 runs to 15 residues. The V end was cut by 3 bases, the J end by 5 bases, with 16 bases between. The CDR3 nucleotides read TGTGCCAGCAGTGACCGGTATGGGGGGTTGGAGACCCAGTACTTC. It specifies CASSDRYGGLETQYF.